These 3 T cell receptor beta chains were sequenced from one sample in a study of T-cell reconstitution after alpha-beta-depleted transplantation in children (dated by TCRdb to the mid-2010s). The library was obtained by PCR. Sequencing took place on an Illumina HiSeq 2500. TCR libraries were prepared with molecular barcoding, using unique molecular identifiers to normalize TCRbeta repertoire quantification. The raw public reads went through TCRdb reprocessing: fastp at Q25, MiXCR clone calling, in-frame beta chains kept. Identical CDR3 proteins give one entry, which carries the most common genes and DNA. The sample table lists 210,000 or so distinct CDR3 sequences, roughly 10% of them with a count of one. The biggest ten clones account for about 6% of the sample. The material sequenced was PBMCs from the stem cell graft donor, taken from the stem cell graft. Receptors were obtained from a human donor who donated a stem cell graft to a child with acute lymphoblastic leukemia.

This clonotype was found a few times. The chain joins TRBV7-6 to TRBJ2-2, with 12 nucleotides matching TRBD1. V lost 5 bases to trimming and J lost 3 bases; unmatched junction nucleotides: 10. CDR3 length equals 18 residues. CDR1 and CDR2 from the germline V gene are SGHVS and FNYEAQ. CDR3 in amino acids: CASSTQPGTGGYTGELFF. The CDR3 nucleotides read TGTGCCAGCAGCACTCAACCCGGGACAGGGGGCTACACCGGGGAGCTGTTTTTT.

In DNA, the CDR3 is TGTGCCAGCAGCGTAGTACCGTCTGGGGCCAACGTCCTGACTTTC. Its translation is CASSVVPSGANVLTF. The chain uses TRBV9 and TRBJ2-6; D gene unclear. Germline CDR1 and CDR2: SGDLS and YYNGEE. This CDR3 region has 15 residues. V was cut by 0 bases and J by 1 base, with 5 bases left in between.

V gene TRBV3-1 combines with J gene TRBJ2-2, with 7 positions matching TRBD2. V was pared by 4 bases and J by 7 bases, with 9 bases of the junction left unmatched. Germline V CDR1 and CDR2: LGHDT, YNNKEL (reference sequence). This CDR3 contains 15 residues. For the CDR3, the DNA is TGTGCCAGCAGCCGAACGAGCGGGGTCGGCGGGGAGCTGTTTTTT. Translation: CASSRTSGVGGELFF. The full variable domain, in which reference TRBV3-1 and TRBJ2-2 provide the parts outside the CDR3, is DTAVSQTPKYLVTQMGNDKSIKCEQNLGHDTMYWYKQDSKKFLKIMFSYNNKELIINETVPNRFSPKSPDKAHLNLHINSLELGDSAVYFCASSRTSGVGGELFFGEGSRLTVL.